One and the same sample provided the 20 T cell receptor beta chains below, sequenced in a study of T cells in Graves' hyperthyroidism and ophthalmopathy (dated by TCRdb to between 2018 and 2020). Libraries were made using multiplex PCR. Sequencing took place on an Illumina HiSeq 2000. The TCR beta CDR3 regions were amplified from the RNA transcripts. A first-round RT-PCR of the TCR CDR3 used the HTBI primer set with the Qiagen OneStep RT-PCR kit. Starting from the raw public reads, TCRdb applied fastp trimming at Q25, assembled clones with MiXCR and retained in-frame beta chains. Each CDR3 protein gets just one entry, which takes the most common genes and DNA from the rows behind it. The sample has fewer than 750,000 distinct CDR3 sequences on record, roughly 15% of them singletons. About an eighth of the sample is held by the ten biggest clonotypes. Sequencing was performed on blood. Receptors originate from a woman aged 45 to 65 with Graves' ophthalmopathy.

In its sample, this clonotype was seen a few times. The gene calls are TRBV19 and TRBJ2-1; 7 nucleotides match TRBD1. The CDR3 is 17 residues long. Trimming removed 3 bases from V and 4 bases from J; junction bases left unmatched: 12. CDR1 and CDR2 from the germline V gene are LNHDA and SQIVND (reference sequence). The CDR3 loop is CASSIRGRGLGYNEQFF. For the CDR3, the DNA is TGTGCCAGTAGTATTAGGGGGCGAGGGTTAGGGTACAATGAGCAGTTCTTC.

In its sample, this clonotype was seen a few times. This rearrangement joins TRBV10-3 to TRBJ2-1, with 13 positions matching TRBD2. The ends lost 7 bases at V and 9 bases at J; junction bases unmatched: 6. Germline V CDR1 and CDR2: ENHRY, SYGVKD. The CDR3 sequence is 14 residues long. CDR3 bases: TGTGCCATCAAACCGGGACTAGCGGGAATTGAGCAGTTCTTC. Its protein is CAIKPGLAGIEQFF.

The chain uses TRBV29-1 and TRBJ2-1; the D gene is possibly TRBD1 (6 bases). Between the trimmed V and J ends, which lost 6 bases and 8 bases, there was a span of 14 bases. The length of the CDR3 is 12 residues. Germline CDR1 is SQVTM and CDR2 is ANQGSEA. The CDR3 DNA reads TGCAGCGTCAAAAACAGGGAACATGAGCAGTTCTTC. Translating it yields CSVKNREHEQFF.

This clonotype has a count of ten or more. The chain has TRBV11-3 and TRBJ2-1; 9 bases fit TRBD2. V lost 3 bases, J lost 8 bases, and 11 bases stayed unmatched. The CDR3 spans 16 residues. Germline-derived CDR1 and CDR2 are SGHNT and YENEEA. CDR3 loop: CASSLVRAGGFDEQFF. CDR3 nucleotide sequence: TGTGCCAGCAGCTTGGTGAGGGCGGGAGGGTTTGATGAGCAGTTCTTC.

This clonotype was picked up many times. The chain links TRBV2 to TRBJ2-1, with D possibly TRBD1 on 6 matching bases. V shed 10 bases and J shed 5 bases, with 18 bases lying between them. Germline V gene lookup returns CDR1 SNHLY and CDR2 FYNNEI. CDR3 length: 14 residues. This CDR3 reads CATKKEQGHNEQFF. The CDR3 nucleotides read TGTGCCACCAAAAAAGAACAGGGCCACAATGAGCAGTTCTTC.

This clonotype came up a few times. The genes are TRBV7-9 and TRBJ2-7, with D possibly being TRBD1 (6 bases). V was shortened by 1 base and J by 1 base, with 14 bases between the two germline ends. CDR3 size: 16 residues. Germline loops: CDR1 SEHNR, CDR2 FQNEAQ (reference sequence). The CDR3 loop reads CASSLDSVQGSYEQYF. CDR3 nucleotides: TGTGCCAGCAGCTTAGATTCGGTGCAGGGGTCCTACGAGCAGTACTTC.

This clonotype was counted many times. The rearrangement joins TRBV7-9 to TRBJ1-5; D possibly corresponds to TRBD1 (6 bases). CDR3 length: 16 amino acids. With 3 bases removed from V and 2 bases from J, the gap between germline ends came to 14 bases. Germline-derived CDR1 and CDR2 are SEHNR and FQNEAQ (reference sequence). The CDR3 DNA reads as TGTGCCAGCAGCTTGCAGGGCGAGGGGGGCAATCAGCCCCAGCATTTT. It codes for CASSLQGEGGNQPQHF.

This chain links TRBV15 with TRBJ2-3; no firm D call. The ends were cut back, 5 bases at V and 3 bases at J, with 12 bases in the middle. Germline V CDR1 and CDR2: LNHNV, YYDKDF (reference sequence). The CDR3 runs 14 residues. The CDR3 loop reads CATSGRAKTDTQYF. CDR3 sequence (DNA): TGTGCCACCAGCGGTAGGGCTAAGACAGATACGCAGTATTTT.

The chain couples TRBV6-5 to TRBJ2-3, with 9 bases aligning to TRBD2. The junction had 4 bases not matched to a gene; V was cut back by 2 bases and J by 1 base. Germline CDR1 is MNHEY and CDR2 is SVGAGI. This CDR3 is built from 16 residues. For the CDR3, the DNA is TGTGCCAGCAGTTACGTAGAGCGGGAGGGCACAGATACGCAGTATTTT. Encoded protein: CASSYVEREGTDTQYF.

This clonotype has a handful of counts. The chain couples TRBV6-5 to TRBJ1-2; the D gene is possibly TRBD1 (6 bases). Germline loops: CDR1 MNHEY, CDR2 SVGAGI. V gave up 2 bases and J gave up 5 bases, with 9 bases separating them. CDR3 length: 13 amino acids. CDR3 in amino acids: CASSYRGQYGYTF. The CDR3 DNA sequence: TGTGCCAGCAGTTACAGGGGACAATATGGCTACACCTTC.

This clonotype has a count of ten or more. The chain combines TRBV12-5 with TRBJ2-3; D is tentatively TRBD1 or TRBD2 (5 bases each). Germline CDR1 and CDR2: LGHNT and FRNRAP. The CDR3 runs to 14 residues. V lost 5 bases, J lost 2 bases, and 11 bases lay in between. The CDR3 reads CASGLGRHTDTQYF. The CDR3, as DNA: TGTGCTAGTGGTCTGGGACGGCACACAGATACGCAGTATTTT. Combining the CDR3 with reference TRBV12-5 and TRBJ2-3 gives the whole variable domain DARVTQTPRHKVTEMGQEVTMRCQPILGHNTVFWYRQTMMQGLELLAYFRNRAPLDDSGMPKDRFSAEMPDATLATLKIQPSEPRDSAVYFCASGLGRHTDTQYFGPGTRLTVL.

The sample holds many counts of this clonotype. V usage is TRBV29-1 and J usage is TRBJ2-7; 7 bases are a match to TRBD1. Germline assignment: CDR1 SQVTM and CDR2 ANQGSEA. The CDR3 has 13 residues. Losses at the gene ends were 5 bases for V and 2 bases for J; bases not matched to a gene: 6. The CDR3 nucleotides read TGCAGCGTTTTCGGGACAGCGACCTACGAGCAGTACTTC. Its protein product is CSVFGTATYEQYF.

This chain's CDR3 is CSARAGEFTDTQYF. In DNA, the CDR3 is TGCAGTGCTCGAGCGGGAGAATTTACAGATACGCAGTATTTT. The V and J genes are TRBV20-1 and TRBJ2-3; 8 bases map to TRBD2. The CDR3 sequence is 14 residues long. Trimming removed 5 bases from V and 3 bases from J; junction bases left unmatched: 7. Germline CDR1 DFQATT, CDR2 SNEGSKA (reference sequence).

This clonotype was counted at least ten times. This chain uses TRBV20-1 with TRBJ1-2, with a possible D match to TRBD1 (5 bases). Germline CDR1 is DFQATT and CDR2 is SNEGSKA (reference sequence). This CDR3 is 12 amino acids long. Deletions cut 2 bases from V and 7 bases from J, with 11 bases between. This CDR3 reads CSARWGSGGYTF. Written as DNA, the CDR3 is TGCAGTGCTAGATGGGGGAGTGGTGGCTACACCTTC.

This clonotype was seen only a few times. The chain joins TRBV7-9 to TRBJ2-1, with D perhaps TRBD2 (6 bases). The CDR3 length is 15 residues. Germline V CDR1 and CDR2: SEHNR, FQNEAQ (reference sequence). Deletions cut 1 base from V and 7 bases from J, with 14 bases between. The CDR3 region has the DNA TGTGCCAGCAGCTTAGGGCGGGATGCGTTGAATGAGCAGTTCTTC. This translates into CASSLGRDALNEQFF.

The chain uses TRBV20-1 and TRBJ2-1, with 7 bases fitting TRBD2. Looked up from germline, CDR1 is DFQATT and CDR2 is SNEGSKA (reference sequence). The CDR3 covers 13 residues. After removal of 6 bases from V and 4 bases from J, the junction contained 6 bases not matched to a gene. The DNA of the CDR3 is TGCAGTGCCAGCGGGGCGGGATACAATGAGCAGTTCTTC. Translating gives CSASGAGYNEQFF.

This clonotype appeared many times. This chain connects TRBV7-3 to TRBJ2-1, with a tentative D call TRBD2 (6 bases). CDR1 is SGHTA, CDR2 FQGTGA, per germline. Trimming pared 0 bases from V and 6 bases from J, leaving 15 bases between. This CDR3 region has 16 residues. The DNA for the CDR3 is TGTGCCAGCAGCTTAACTTGGAGACTAGGGGTCAATGAGCAGTTCTTC. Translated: CASSLTWRLGVNEQFF.

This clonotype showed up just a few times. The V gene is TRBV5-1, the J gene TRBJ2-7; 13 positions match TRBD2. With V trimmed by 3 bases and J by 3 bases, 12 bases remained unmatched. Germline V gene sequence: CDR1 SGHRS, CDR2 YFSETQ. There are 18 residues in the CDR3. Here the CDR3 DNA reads TGCGCCAGCAGCTCAAGACTAGCGGGAGGATCAACCCTCTACGAGCAGTACTTC. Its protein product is CASSSRLAGGSTLYEQYF.

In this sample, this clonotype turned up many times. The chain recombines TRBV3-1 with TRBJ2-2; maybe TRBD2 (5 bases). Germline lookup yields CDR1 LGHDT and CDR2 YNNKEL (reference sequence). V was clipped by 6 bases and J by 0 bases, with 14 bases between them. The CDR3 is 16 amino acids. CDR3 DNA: TGTGCCAGCAGTTCCCCCTCCGGGACGAACACCGGGGAGCTGTTTTTT. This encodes CASSSPSGTNTGELFF.

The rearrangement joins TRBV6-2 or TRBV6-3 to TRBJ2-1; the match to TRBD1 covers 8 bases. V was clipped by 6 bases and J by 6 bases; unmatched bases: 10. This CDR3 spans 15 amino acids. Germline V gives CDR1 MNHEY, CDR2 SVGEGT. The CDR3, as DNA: TGTGCCAGCAGCCTCGGACAGGGTATCAGCAATGAGCAGTTCTTC. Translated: CASSLGQGISNEQFF.